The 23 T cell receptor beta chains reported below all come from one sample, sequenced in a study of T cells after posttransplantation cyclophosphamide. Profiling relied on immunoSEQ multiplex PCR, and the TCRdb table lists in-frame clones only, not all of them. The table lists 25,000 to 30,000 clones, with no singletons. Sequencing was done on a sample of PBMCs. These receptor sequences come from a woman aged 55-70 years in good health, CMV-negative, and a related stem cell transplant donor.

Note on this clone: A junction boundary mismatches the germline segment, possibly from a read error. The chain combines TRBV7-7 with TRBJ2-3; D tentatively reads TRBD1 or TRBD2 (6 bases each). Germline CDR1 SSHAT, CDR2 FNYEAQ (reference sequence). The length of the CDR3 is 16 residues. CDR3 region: CASSLGGPSGTDTQYF. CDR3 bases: TGTGCTAGCAGCTTAGGGGGACCTAGCGGCACAGATACGCAGTATTTT. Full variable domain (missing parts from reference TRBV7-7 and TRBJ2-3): GAGVSQSPRYKVTKRGQDVTLRCDPISSHATLYWYQQALGQGPEFLTYFNYEAQPDKSGLPSDRFSAERPEGSISTLTIQRTEQRDSAMYRCASSLGGPSGTDTQYFGPGTRLTVL.

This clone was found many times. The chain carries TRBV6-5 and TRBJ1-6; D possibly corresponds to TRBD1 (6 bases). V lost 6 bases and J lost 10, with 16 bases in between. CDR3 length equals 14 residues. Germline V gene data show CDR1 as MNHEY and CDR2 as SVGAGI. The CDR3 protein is CASRGRGTSSPLHF. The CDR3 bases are TGTGCCAGCAGAGGGAGGGGGACAAGCTCACCCCTCCACTTT.

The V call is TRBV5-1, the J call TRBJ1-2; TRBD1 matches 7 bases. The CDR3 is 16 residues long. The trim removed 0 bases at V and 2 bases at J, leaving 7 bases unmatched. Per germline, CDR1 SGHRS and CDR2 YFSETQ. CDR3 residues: CASSLAAGGGNYGYTF. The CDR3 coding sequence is TGCGCCAGCAGCTTGGCGGCAGGGGGAGGAAACTATGGCTACACCTTC.

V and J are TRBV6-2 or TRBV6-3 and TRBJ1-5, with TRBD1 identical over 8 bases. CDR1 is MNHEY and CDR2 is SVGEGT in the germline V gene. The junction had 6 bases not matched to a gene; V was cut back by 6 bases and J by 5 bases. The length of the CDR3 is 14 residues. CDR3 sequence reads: CASSWTGNDQPQHF. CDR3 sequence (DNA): TGTGCCAGCAGCTGGACAGGGAATGATCAGCCCCAGCATTTT.

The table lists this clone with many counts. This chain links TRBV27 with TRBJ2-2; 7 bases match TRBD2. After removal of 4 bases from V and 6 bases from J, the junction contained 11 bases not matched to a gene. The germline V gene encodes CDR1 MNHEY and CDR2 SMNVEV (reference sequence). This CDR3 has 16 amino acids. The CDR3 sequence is CASSSMGGTPPGELFF. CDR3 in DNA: TGTGCCAGCAGTTCCATGGGAGGGACTCCCCCCGGGGAGCTGTTTTTT.

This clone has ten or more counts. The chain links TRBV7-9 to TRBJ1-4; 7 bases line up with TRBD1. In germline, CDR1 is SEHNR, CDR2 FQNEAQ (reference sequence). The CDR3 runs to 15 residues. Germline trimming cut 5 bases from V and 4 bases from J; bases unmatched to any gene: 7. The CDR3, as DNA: TGTGCCAGCAGCAACTACCGGGACAGTAATGAAAAACTGTTTTTT. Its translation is CASSNYRDSNEKLFF. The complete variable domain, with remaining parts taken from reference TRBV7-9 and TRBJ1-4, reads DTGVSQNPRHKITKRGQNVTFRCDPISEHNRLYWYRQTLGQGPEFLTYFQNEAQLEKSRLLSDRFSAERPKGSFSTLEIQRTEQGDSAMYLCASSNYRDSNEKLFFGSGTQLSVL.

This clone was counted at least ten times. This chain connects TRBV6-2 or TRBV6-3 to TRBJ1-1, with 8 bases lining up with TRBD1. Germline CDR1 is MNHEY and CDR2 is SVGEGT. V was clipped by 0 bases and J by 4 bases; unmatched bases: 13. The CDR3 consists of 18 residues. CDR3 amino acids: CASSYSTVHETGATEAFF. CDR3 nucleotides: TGTGCCAGCAGTTACTCGACCGTTCACGAGACAGGGGCCACTGAAGCTTTCTTT.

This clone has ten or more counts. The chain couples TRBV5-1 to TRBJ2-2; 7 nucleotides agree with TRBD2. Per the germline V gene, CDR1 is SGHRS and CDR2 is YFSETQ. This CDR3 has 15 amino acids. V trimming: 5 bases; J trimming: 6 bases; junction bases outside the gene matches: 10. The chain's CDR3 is CASSSGTTYAGELFF. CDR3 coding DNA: TGCGCCAGCAGTTCCGGGACTACGTACGCCGGGGAGCTGTTTTTT.

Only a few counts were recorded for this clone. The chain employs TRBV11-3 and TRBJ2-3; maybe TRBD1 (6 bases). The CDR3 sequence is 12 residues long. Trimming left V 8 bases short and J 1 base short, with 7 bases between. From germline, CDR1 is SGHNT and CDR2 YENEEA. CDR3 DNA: TGTGCCAGCCAGGGGCGCACAGATACGCAGTATTTT. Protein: CASQGRTDTQYF.

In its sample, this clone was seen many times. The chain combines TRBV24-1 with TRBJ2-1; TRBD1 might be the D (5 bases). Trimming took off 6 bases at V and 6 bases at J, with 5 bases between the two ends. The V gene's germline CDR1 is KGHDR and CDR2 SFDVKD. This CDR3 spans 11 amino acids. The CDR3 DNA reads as TGTGCCACCAGTAGGGGCAATGAGCAGTTCTTC. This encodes CATSRGNEQFF.

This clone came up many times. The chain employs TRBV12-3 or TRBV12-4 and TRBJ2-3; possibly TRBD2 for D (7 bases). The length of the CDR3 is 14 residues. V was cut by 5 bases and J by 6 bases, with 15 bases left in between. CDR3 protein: CASSPTRGGDTQYF. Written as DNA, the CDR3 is TGTGCCAGCAGTCCGACTAGGGGGGGGGATACGCAGTATTTT.

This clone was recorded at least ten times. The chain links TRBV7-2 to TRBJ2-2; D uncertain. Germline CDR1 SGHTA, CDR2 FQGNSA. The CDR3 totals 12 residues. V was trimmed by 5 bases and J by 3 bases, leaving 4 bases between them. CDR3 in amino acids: CASSPYTGELFF. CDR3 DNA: TGTGCCAGCAGCCCCTACACCGGGGAGCTGTTTTTT.

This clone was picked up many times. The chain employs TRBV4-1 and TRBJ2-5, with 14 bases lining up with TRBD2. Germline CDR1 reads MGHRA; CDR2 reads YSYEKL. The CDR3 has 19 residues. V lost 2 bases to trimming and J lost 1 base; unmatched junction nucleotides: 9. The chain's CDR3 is CASSQLGLAGGLAQETQYF. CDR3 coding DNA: TGCGCCAGCAGCCAACTTGGACTAGCGGGGGGCCTCGCCCAAGAGACCCAGTACTTC.

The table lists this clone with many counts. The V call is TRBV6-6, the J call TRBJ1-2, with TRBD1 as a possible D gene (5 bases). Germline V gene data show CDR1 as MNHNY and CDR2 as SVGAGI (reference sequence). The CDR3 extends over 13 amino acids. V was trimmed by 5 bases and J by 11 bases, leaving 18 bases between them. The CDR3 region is CASSPEGGVRYTF. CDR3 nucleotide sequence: TGTGCCAGCAGTCCCGAAGGAGGGGTGAGGTACACCTTC.

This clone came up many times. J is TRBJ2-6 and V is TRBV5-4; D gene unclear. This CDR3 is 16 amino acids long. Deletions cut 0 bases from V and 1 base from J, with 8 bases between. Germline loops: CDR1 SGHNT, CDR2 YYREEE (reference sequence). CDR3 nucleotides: TGTGCCAGCAGCTTGGTTGGCGGTTCTGGGGCCAACGTCCTGACTTTC. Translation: CASSLVGGSGANVLTF.

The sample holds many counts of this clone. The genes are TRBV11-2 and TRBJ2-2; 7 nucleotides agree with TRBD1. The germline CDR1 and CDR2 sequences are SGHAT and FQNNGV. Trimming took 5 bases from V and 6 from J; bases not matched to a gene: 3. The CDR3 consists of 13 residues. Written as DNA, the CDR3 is TGTGCCAGCAGCCCGACAGGGTCCGGGGAGCTGTTTTTT. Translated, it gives CASSPTGSGELFF.

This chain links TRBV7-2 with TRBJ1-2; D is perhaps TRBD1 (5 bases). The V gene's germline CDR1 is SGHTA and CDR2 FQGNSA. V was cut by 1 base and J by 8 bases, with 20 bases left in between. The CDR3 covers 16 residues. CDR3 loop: CASSLDGQPPSRGYTF. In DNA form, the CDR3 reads TGTGCCAGCAGCTTAGATGGACAACCCCCTTCCAGGGGCTACACCTTC. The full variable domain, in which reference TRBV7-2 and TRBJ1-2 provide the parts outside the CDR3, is GAGVSQSPSNKVTEKGKDVELRCDPISGHTALYWYRQSLGQGLEFLIYFQGNSAPDKSGLPSDRFSAERTGGSVSTLTIQRTQQEDSAVYLCASSLDGQPPSRGYTFGSGTRLTVV.

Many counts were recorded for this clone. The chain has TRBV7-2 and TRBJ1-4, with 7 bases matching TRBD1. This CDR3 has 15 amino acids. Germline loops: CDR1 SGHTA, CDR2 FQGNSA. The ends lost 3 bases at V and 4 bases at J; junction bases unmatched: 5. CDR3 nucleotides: TGTGCCAGCAGCTTCTCGGGACAGAGTAATGAAAAACTGTTTTTT. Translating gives CASSFSGQSNEKLFF.

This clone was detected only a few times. The CDR3 here is CSVVPAGGPYEQYF. In DNA, the CDR3 is TGCAGCGTTGTTCCAGCGGGAGGTCCCTACGAGCAGTACTTC. This chain links TRBV29-1 with TRBJ2-7, with 9 positions matching TRBD2. The V gene end was trimmed by 4 bases and the J gene end by 2 bases; junction bases not matched to a gene: 6. The CDR3 covers 14 residues. Germline V gene sequence: CDR1 SQVTM, CDR2 ANQGSEA.

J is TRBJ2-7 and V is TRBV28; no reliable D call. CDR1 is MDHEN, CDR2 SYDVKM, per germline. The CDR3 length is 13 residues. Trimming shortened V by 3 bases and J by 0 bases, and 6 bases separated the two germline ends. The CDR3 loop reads CASSFDTSYEQYF. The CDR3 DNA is TGTGCCAGCAGTTTCGACACCTCCTACGAGCAGTACTTC.

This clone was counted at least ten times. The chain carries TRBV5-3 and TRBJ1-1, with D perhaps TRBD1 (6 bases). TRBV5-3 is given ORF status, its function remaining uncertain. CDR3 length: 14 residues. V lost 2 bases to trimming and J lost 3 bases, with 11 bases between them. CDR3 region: CARSFGQPYTEAFF. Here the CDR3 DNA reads TGTGCCAGAAGCTTTGGACAGCCTTACACTGAAGCTTTCTTT.

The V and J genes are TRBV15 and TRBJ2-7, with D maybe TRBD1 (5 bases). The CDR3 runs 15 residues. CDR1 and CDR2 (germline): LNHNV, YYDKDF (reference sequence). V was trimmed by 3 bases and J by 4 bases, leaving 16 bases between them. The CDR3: CATSSQWGPRYEQYF. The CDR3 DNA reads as TGTGCCACCAGCAGCCAGTGGGGCCCCAGATACGAGCAGTACTTC. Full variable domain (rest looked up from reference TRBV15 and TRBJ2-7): DAMVIQNPRYQVTQFGKPVTLSCSQTLNHNVMYWYQQKSSQAPKLLFHYYDKDFNNEADTPDNFQSRRPNTSFCFLDIRSPGLGDTAMYLCATSSQWGPRYEQYFGPGTRLTVT.

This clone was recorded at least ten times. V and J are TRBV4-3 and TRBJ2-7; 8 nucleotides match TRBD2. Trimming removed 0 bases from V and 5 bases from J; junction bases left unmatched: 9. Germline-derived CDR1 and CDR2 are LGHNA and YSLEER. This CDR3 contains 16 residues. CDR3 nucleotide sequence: TGCGCCAGCAGCCAAGACGGCTCGAGCGGGGGCGACGAGCAGTACTTC. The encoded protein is CASSQDGSSGGDEQYF.